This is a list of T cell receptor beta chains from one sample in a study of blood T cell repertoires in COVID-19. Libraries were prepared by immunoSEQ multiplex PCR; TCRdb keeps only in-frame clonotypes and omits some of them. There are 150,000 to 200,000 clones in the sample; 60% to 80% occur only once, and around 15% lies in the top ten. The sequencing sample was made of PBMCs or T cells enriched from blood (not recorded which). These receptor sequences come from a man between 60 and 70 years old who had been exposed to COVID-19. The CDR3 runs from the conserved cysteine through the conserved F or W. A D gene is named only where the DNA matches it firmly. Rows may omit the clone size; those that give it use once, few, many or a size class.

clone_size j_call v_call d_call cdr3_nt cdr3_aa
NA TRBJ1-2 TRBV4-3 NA TGCGCCAGCAGCCGTCGTCTCAACTATGGCTACACCTTC CASSRRLNYGYTF
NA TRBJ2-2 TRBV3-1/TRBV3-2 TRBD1 TGTGCCAGCAGCCAAGTGCAGGGGGTCGGGGAGCTGTTTTTT CASSQVQGVGELFF
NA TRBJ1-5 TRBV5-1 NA TGCGCCAGCCTACCGAGGGGGGGACACATCAATCAGCCCCAGCATTTT CASLPRGGHINQPQHF
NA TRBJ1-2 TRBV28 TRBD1 TGTGCCAGCAGGGTAGTACAGGGGGCGGGCGGCTACACCTTC CASRVVQGAGGYTF
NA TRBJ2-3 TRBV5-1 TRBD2 TGCGCCAGCAGCTTCGCCGTGACTAGCGGGAGCACAGATACGCAGTATTTT CASSFAVTSGSTDTQYF
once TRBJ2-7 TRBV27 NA TGTGCCAGCAGTCTACGGGTCTTCTACGAGCAGTACTTC CASSLRVFYEQYF
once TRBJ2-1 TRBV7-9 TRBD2 TGTGCCAGCAGCCGGAGCGGGAGGGAGTTCAATGAGCAGTTCTTC CASSRSGREFNEQFF
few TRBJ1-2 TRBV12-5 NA TGTGCTAGTGGGCAGGGGAACTATGGCTACACCTTC CASGQGNYGYTF
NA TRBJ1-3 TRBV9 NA TGTGCCAGCAGCGTAGTCCCAGTCTCTGGAAACACCATATATTTT CASSVVPVSGNTIYF
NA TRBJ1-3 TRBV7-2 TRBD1 TGTGCCAGCAGCTTAGCGGCGAGGACAGGGGACACCATATATTTT CASSLAARTGDTIYF
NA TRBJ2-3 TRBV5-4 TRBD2 TGTGCCAGCAGCGGGGGACTAGCGGGGGCCACAGATACGCAGTATTTT CASSGGLAGATDTQYF
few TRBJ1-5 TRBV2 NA TGTGCCAGCAGCAAAGGGGGGGTCAATCAGCCCCAGCATTTT CASSKGGVNQPQHF
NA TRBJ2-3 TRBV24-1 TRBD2 TGTGCCACCAGGCCGGGGGGGAACACAGATACGCAGTATTTT CATRPGGNTDTQYF
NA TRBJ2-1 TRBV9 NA TGTGCCAGCAGCGTAGCGGCCGGGACTCACTACAATGAGCAGTTCTTC CASSVAAGTHYNEQFF
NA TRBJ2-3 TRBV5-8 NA TGTGCCAGCAGGCTATCTAGCACAGATACGCAGTATTTT CASRLSSTDTQYF
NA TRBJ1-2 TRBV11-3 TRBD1 TGTGCCAGCAGTCCCGGGACAGGGAACTATGGCTACACCTTC CASSPGTGNYGYTF
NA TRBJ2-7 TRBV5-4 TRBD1 TGTGCCAGCAGCAAGCCGGGACAGAACTACGAGCAGTACTTC CASSKPGQNYEQYF
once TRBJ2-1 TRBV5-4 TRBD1 TGTGCCAGCAGCTTGGACAGGGGGTCCTACAATGAGCAGTTCTTC CASSLDRGSYNEQFF
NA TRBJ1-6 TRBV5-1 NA TGCGCCAGCAGCTTGGCCGTGACAGTCGATTCACCCCTCCACTTT CASSLAVTVDSPLHF
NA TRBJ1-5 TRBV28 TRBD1 TGTGCCAGCAGTTCCTGGACAGGGTCTTTGGGCAATCAGCCCCAGCATTTT CASSSWTGSLGNQPQHF
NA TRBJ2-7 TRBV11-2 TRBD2 TGTGCCAGCAGCTTAGCGCCGGGACCGGGAGGCGAGCAGTACTTC CASSLAPGPGGEQYF
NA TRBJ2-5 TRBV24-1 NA TGTGCCACCAGTGCAAGGAAGGCCGGAGCTGTAGAGACCCAGTACTTC CATSARKAGAVETQYF
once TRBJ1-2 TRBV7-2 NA TGTGCCAGCAGCTTCGAACAGGGAGCCGGCTATGGCTACACCTTC CASSFEQGAGYGYTF
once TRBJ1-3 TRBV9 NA TGTGCCAGCAGCGTAGAGGCCGGGTCCCGCTCTGGAAACACCATATATTTT CASSVEAGSRSGNTIYF
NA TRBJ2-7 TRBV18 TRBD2 TGTGCCAGCTCCCCCGGGACTAGCGGGCGCGAGCAGTACTTC CASSPGTSGREQYF
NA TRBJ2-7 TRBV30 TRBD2 TGTGCCTGGAGTTTAGCGGGTGGGACCTGGTCCTACGAGCAGTACTTC CAWSLAGGTWSYEQYF
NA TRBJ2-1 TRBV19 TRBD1 TGTGCCAGTAGTTTCCGACAGGGGAGGAATTGGAATGAGCAGTTCTTC CASSFRQGRNWNEQFF
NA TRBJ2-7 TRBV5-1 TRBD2 TGCGCCAGCAGCCTAAGCGGGAACCCAAACGAGCAGTACTTC CASSLSGNPNEQYF
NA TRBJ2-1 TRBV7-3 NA TGTGCCAGCAGAAAAGGTTGGGGGGACCCCGGGTCGTCCTACAATGAGCAGTTCTTC CASRKGWGDPGSSYNEQFF
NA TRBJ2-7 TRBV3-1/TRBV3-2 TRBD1 TGTGCCAGCAGCCAAGGTTTTCAGGGGGCCGGCGAGCAGTACTTC CASSQGFQGAGEQYF
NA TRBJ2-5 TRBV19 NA TGTGCCAGTAGTCCCGGATTGGGGCTCCAAGAGACCCAGTACTTC CASSPGLGLQETQYF
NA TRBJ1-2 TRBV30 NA TGTGCCCACATGGAAGGGCAGGGTCATAAAGGCTACACCTTC CAHMEGQGHKGYTF
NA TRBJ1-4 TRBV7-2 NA TGTGCCAGCAGCTCCGCCGGACAGACTAATGAAAAACTGTTTTTT CASSSAGQTNEKLFF